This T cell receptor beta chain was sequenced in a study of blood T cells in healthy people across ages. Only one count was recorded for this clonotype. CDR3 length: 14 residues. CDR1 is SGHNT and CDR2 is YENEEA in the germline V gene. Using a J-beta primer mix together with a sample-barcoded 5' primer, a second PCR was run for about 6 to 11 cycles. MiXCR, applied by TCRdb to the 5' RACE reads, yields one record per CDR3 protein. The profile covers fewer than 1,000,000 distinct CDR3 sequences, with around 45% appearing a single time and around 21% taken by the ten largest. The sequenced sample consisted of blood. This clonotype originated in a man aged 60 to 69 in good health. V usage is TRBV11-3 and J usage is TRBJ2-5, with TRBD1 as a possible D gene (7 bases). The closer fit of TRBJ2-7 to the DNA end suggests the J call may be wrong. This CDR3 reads CASSFGTAGSEQYF. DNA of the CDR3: TGTGCCAGCAGCTTTGGGACAGCGGGTTCCGAGCAGTACTTC.